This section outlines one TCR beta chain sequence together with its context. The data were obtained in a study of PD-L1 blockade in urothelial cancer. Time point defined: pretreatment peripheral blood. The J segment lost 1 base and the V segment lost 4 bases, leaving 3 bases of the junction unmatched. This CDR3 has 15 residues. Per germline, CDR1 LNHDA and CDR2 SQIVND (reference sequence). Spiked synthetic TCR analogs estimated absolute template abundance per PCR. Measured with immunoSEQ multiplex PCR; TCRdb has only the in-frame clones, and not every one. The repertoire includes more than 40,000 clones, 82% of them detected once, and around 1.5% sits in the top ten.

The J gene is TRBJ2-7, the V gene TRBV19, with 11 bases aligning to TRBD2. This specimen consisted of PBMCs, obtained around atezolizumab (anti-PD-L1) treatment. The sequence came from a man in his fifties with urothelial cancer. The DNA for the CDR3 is TGTGCCAGTAGTAGATTAGCGGGAGGGTCCTACGAGCAGTACTTC. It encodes CASSRLAGGSYEQYF.